These 30 T cell receptor beta chains share one sample of origin, sequenced in a study of T cell repertoires in cytomegalovirus infection. Using its own MiXCR run on the reads, TCRdb lists one record per CDR3 protein. Of just under 500,000 distinct CDR3 sequences listed, 30% to 40% were seen once; the top ten hold under 20%. No antigen is known for these receptors. The material was cultured PBMCs, obtained from culture after CMV antigen stimulation. All receptors come from a human donor in good health (CMV status not recorded). Some clones in this sample may be carry-over from other donors' samples.

V usage is TRBV20-1 and J usage is TRBJ2-1; 12 bases map to TRBD2. V shed 5 bases, J shed 0 bases, and the junction held 11 bases outside the gene matches. CDR3 length equals 18 residues. Germline V gene sequence: CDR1 DFQATT, CDR2 SNEGSKA (reference sequence). The DNA of the CDR3 is TGCAGTGCTGGAGGTCTAGCGGGAGGGCCCTTCTCCTACAATGAGCAGTTCTTC. It translates to CSAGGLAGGPFSYNEQFF.

V usage is TRBV7-2 and J usage is TRBJ2-5; 7 bases line up with TRBD2. The V segment lost 1 base and the J segment 2 bases; nucleotides outside the gene matches: 1. Germline V gene lookup returns CDR1 SGHTA and CDR2 FQGNSA. This CDR3 is built from 14 residues. The CDR3 nucleotides read TGTGCCAGCAGCTTAGAGGGAGGGCAAGAGACCCAGTACTTC. Translation gives CASSLEGGQETQYF.

The chain uses TRBV4-3 and TRBJ2-3; 11 nucleotides match TRBD2. This CDR3 is 17 amino acids long. Germline values: CDR1 LGHNA, CDR2 YSLEER. The V and J ends lost 0 bases and 5 bases, in that order; junction bases with no gene match: 7. The CDR3 bases are TGCGCCAGCAGCCAAGATCAGCCTCTAGCGGGAGGAGATACGCAGTATTTT. It specifies CASSQDQPLAGGDTQYF.

There are a few counts of this clonotype. This chain joins TRBV28 and TRBJ2-5, with D possibly TRBD2 on 6 matching bases. The CDR3 covers 16 residues. CDR1 MDHEN and CDR2 SYDVKM come from the germline V gene. The V end was cut by 5 bases, the J end by 1 base, with 17 bases between. Written as DNA, the CDR3 is TGTGCCAGCAGTGGGAACATACCGGGACTCCAAGAGACCCAGTACTTC. Its translation: CASSGNIPGLQETQYF.

J is TRBJ2-1 and V is TRBV10-3, with D tentatively TRBD2 (7 bases). The CDR3 consists of 14 residues. Per the germline V gene, CDR1 is ENHRY and CDR2 is SYGVKD. V lost 7 bases, J lost 7 bases, and 17 bases lay in between. Written as DNA, the CDR3 is TGTGCCATCACCCCGGGGGGCCCTGGGAATGAGCAGTTCTTC. Its translation: CAITPGGPGNEQFF.

The genes are TRBV18 and TRBJ2-4; D gene unclear. Germline assignment: CDR1 KGHSH and CDR2 LQKENI. The CDR3 is 13 amino acids. Trimming left V 5 bases short and J 0 bases short, with 5 bases between. The CDR3 here is CASSVEAKNIQYF. As DNA, the CDR3 is TGTGCCAGCTCAGTCGAAGCCAAAAACATTCAGTACTTC.

The V gene is TRBV12-3 or TRBV12-4, the J gene TRBJ2-2; perhaps TRBD1 as D (6 bases). The V end was cut by 10 bases, the J end by 2 bases, with 17 bases between. The CDR3 is made up of 15 amino acids. CDR3 DNA: TGTGCCACCAGAGAGGGGGACGGCAACACCGGGGAGCTGTTTTTT. Translating it yields CATREGDGNTGELFF.

V is TRBV7-3 and J is TRBJ1-1; D is unclear. With 5 bases removed from V and 4 bases from J, the gap between germline ends came to 11 bases. The CDR3 spans 13 residues. The germline gives CDR1 SGHTA, CDR2 FQGTGA. DNA for the CDR3: TGTGCCAGCAGCCAAAGGAGCGCCACTGAAGCTTTCTTT. Translated, it gives CASSQRSATEAFF.

This clonotype was counted ten times or more. This sequence joins TRBV7-8 and TRBJ2-1; D is tentatively TRBD1 or TRBD2 (6 bases each). Trimming cost V 1 base and J 5 bases, with 18 bases left between them. The V gene's germline CDR1 is SGHVS and CDR2 FQNEAQ. This CDR3 spans 17 amino acids. Here the CDR3 DNA reads TGTGCCAGCAGCTTAGTACTCGGGGGCGTACTGGACAATGAGCAGTTCTTC. The encoded protein is CASSLVLGGVLDNEQFF. Filled out from reference TRBV7-8 and TRBJ2-1, the complete variable domain reads GAGVSQSPRYKVAKRGQDVALRCDPISGHVSLFWYQQALGQGPEFLTYFQNEAQLDKSGLPSDRFFAERPEGSVSTLKIQRTQQEDSAVYLCASSLVLGGVLDNEQFFGPGTRLTVL.

The V and J genes are TRBV7-9 and TRBJ2-4, with a tentative D call TRBD1 (6 bases). Looked up from germline, CDR1 is SEHNR and CDR2 is FQNEAQ (reference sequence). Trimming took 5 bases from V and 6 from J, leaving 20 bases between them. This CDR3 region has 16 residues. This CDR3 is CASSDPRGRGPNIQYF. CDR3 DNA sequence: TGTGCCAGCAGCGACCCCAGGGGCAGGGGCCCAAACATTCAGTACTTC.

This chain uses TRBV10-3 with TRBJ2-5, with D possibly being TRBD1 (7 bases). The V gene's germline CDR1 is ENHRY and CDR2 SYGVKD. The CDR3 consists of 14 residues. V shed 3 bases and J shed 5 bases, with 13 bases lying between them. The CDR3 sequence: CAISDGQEGETQYF. The CDR3 nucleotides are TGTGCCATCAGTGACGGACAGGAGGGGGAGACCCAGTACTTC.

The chain is built from TRBV28 and TRBJ2-1; D is possibly TRBD1 (6 bases). The ends were cut back, 8 bases at V and 6 bases at J, with 8 bases in the middle. The CDR3 runs 11 residues. CDR1 and CDR2 (germline): MDHEN, SYDVKM. In DNA form, the CDR3 reads TGTGCCAGCCAGGGGCTCAATGAGCAGTTCTTC. This codes for CASQGLNEQFF.

Comment on this clonotype: Likely a read error: the CDR3 ends without its conserved phenylalanine or tryptophan. The chain joins TRBV7-2 to TRBJ2-1; D perhaps matches TRBD2 (5 bases). This CDR3 comprises 14 residues. Germline V gene sequence: CDR1 SGHTA, CDR2 FQGNSA. Trimming shortened V by 1 base and J by 4 bases, and 8 bases separated the two germline ends. CDR3 residues: CASSLDSGYNEQFI. DNA of the CDR3: TGTGCCAGCAGCTTAGATTCGGGGTACAATGAGCAGTTCATC.

This clonotype was counted a few times. The chain joins TRBV14 to TRBJ2-1; D ambiguous. The germline gives CDR1 SGHDN, CDR2 FVKESK. This CDR3 is built from 13 residues. V was cut by 1 base and J by 9 bases, with 10 bases left in between. The CDR3 sequence is CASSQASGAEQFF. CDR3 sequence (DNA): TGTGCCAGCAGCCAAGCATCCGGTGCTGAGCAGTTCTTC. The whole variable domain, filled in from reference TRBV14 and TRBJ2-1, reads EAGVTQFPSHSVIEKGQTVTLRCDPISGHDNLYWYRRVMGKEIKFLLHFVKESKQDESGMPNNRFLAERTGGTYSTLKVQPAELEDSGVYFCASSQASGAEQFFGPGTRLTVL.

This clonotype was seen a handful of times. The V gene is TRBV27, the J gene TRBJ2-2; D assignment may be TRBD1 or TRBD2 (6 bases each). V gave up 2 bases and J gave up 0 bases, with 10 bases separating them. This CDR3 has 16 residues. Germline loops: CDR1 MNHEY, CDR2 SMNVEV (reference sequence). Here the CDR3 DNA reads TGTGCCAGCAGTTTAATTGGGGGGCCGAACACCGGGGAGCTGTTTTTT. Its translation: CASSLIGGPNTGELFF.

The chain carries TRBV7-2 and TRBJ2-1; tentative D call: TRBD2 (6 bases). The V gene's germline CDR1 is SGHTA and CDR2 FQGNSA. The CDR3 has 14 residues. Trimming cost V 3 bases and J 2 bases, with 8 bases left between them. The CDR3 DNA is TGTGCCAGCAGCTTGTGGGAGGCCTACAATGAGCAGTTCTTC. It translates to CASSLWEAYNEQFF.

V is TRBV9 and J is TRBJ2-3; tentatively, D is TRBD2 (6 bases). CDR3 length: 17 residues. Germline V gene lookup returns CDR1 SGDLS and CDR2 YYNGEE. Deletions cut 0 bases from V and 0 bases from J, with 14 bases between. The CDR3, as DNA: TGTGCCAGCAGCGTAGGAGGTAGCGGCCCTAGCACAGATACGCAGTATTTT. Encoded protein: CASSVGGSGPSTDTQYF.

This chain links TRBV2 with TRBJ2-2; possibly TRBD1 or TRBD2 for D (5 bases each). The germline gives CDR1 SNHLY, CDR2 FYNNEI. This CDR3 has 13 amino acids. Trimming stripped 9 bases from V and 6 bases from J, with 14 bases between. The CDR3 region has the DNA TGTGCCAGTTACTTTCAGGGAGCCGGGGAGCTGTTTTTT. It is translated as CASYFQGAGELFF.

With regard to this clonotype: One end of the junction is discordant with germline, which a read error may explain. This chain uses TRBV20-1 with TRBJ1-2; D call uncertain. Germline CDR1 is DFQATT and CDR2 is SNEGSKA (reference sequence). This CDR3 contains 14 residues. The CDR3 loop reads CSAPGGASNYGYNF. The CDR3 DNA reads TGCAGTGCCCCCGGAGGCGCCTCTAACTATGGCTACAACTTC.

The V and J genes are TRBV6-5 and TRBJ2-7; 9 nucleotides line up with TRBD1. V dropped 2 bases and J dropped 3; count of bases not matched to a gene: 14. The CDR3 extends over 18 amino acids. CDR1 is MNHEY and CDR2 is SVGAGI in the germline V gene. The CDR3 DNA reads as TGTGCCAGCAGTTACCAGGGACAGGGCTCGGCCGACAACTACGAGCAGTACTTC. It specifies CASSYQGQGSADNYEQYF.

This clonotype was recorded a few times. The genes are TRBV11-3 and TRBJ2-1; no clear D. The V and J ends lost 5 bases and 10 bases respectively, with 21 bases between them. CDR1 and CDR2 from the germline V gene are SGHNT and YENEEA. The CDR3 loop spans 15 amino acids. The CDR3 spells CASSPNRGPVREQFF. Written as DNA, the CDR3 is TGTGCCAGCAGCCCAAACAGAGGACCCGTTCGGGAGCAGTTCTTC.

The J gene is TRBJ2-2, the V gene TRBV7-2; 11 bases map to TRBD1. The length of the CDR3 is 17 residues. CDR1 is SGHTA, CDR2 FQGNSA, per germline. J was trimmed by 4 bases and V by 5 bases; bases with no gene match: 9. This CDR3 is CASSVGQGEFGTGELFF. DNA of the CDR3: TGTGCCAGCAGCGTGGGACAGGGGGAGTTTGGCACCGGGGAGCTGTTTTTT.

V usage is TRBV24-1 and J usage is TRBJ1-1, with D possibly matching TRBD1 (6 bases). The germline gives CDR1 KGHDR, CDR2 SFDVKD. V was clipped by 7 bases and J by 5 bases, with 13 bases between them. The CDR3 runs to 13 residues. For the CDR3, the DNA is TGTGCCACCAGCCCAGGGGAGTGGACTGAAGCTTTCTTT. Translation gives CATSPGEWTEAFF.

The V and J genes are TRBV5-1 and TRBJ2-6; D is possibly TRBD1 (5 bases). Trimming cost V 4 bases and J 4 bases, with 24 bases left between them. The CDR3 is 19 residues long. Germline values: CDR1 SGHRS, CDR2 YFSETQ. Written as DNA, the CDR3 is TGCGCCAGCAGCGTGGGCTCCGGACACGGCATTCTGGGGGCCAACGTCCTGACTTTC. Its protein is CASSVGSGHGILGANVLTF.

This clonotype was counted between two and nine times. The chain carries TRBV6-2 or TRBV6-3 and TRBJ2-7; 12 bases align to TRBD2. Trimming cost V 5 bases and J 6 bases; bases outside gene matches: 8. The germline V gene has CDR1 MNHEY and CDR2 SVGEGT. The CDR3 is 15 residues long. The CDR3 sequence is CASSPLAGGRGEQYV. CDR3 nucleotides: TGTGCCAGCAGTCCACTAGCGGGAGGCCGAGGCGAGCAGTACGTC.

The V gene is TRBV18, the J gene TRBJ2-1, with 7 bases that match TRBD1. Germline lookup yields CDR1 KGHSH and CDR2 LQKENI. V shed 5 bases and J 7 bases; nucleotides not matched to a gene: 8. The CDR3 covers 14 residues. The DNA for the CDR3 is TGTGCCAGCTCAAAGCCGGGACAGAGGAATGAGCAGTTCTTC. Protein product: CASSKPGQRNEQFF.

To note about this clonotype: The conserved closing phenylalanine or tryptophan is absent in this CDR3, likely reflecting a read error. The chain carries TRBV10-3 and TRBJ2-1; 10 bases line up with TRBD2. Germline CDR1 reads ENHRY; CDR2 reads SYGVKD. V lost 4 bases to trimming and J lost 5 bases; unmatched junction nucleotides: 2. The length of the CDR3 is 14 residues. The CDR3 DNA sequence: TGTGCCATCAGTGCTAGCGGGAGAAACAATGAGCAGTTCTTA. As protein: CAISASGRNNEQFL.

V gene TRBV28 combines with J gene TRBJ1-5, with TRBD1 identical over 8 bases. From germline, CDR1 is MDHEN and CDR2 SYDVKM. This CDR3 comprises 14 residues. With V trimmed by 6 bases and J by 7 bases, 8 bases remained unmatched. The DNA for the CDR3 is TGTGCCAGCAGCGACAGGGGAATGAGGCAGCCCCAGCATTTT. This sequence encodes CASSDRGMRQPQHF.

This clonotype was recorded at least ten times. The chain couples TRBV7-2 to TRBJ1-1; 7 bases agree with TRBD1. Trimming took 4 bases from V and 2 from J; bases not matched to a gene: 4. Germline V gives CDR1 SGHTA, CDR2 FQGNSA. The length of the CDR3 is 14 residues. In nucleotides, the CDR3 is TGTGCCAGCAGCTCCCGGACAGGCAACACTGAAGCTTTCTTT. Residues: CASSSRTGNTEAFF.

This chain connects TRBV28 to TRBJ1-3; D is unresolved. Looked up from germline, CDR1 is MDHEN and CDR2 is SYDVKM. The CDR3 is 12 residues long. Trimming cost V 5 bases and J 4 bases, with 6 bases left between them. The chain's CDR3 is CASSIRGNTIYF. The DNA of the CDR3 is TGTGCCAGCAGTATTAGGGGAAACACCATATATTTT.